The source of this T cell receptor (beta chain) is a study of CD8 T cells in Susac syndrome. Reverse transcription used roughly 0.5 to 1 ug RNA and random hexamers. TCRdb reanalysed the immunoSEQ multiplex PCR reads using MiXCR and keeps one entry per CDR3 protein. Of about 150,000 distinct CDR3 sequences in the sample, approximately 95% were seen once. Germline assignment: CDR1 DFQATT and CDR2 SNEGSKA (reference sequence). This CDR3 comprises 14 residues. Trimming removed 6 bases at V and 0 bases at J, with 12 bases between. Sequenced: CD4+ T cells from PBMCs. The sequence came from a human donor with Susac syndrome. The J gene is TRBJ1-5, the V gene TRBV20-1, with no clear D. The CDR3 DNA reads TGCAGTGCGCGGACTGTTAATAGCAATCAGCCCCAGCATTTT. It encodes CSARTVNSNQPQHF.